This T cell receptor beta chain was sequenced during a study of CD8 T cells in ankylosing spondylitis. Quantitative barcoded 5'-RACE was used to prepare TCR beta libraries. TCRdb ran MiXCR on the 5' RACE reads and lists one entry per CDR3 protein. The data show fewer than 350,000 distinct CDR3 sequences, more than 9% seen once. Regarding the study as a whole: A TCR beta motif made of several highly homologous variants seemed typical of ankylosing spondylitis blood.

The V and J ends lost 6 bases and 5 bases respectively, with 14 bases between them. CDR3 length: 12 residues. Germline CDR1 DFQATT, CDR2 SNEGSKA (reference sequence). Regarding this clonotype: Its antigen is not known.

This sequence was found in a female donor with ankylosing spondylitis or in good health (not recorded which). The sequenced sample consisted of blood, either unsorted or a sorted T cell fraction (not recorded which). V is TRBV20-1 and J is TRBJ2-7; D remains ambiguous. The chain's CDR3 is CSATLDGNEQYF. CDR3 DNA: TGCAGTGCCACCCTAGACGGCAACGAGCAGTACTTC.